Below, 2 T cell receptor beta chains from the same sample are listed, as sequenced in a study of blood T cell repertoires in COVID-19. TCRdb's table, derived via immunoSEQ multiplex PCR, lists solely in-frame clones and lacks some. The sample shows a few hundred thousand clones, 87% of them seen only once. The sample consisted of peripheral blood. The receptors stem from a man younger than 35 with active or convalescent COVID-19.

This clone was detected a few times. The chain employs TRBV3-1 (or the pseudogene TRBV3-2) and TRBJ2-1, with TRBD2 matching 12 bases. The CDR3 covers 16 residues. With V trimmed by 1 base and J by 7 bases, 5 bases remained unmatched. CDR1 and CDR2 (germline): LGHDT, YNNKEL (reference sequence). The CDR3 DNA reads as TGTGCCAGCAGCCAAGTGAGGACTAGCGGGGTTAATGAGCAGTTCTTC. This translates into CASSQVRTSGVNEQFF.

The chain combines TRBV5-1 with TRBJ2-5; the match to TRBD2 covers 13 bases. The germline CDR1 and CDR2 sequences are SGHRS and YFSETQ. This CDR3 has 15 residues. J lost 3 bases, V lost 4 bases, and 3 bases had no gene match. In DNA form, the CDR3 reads TGCGCCAGCAGCACCGGGACTAGCGGGGAAGAGACCCAGTACTTC. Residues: CASSTGTSGEETQYF. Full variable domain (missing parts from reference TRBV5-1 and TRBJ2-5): KAGVTQTPRYLIKTRGQQVTLSCSPISGHRSVSWYQQTPGQGLQFLFEYFSETQRNKGNFPGRFSGRQFSNSRSEMNVSTLELGDSALYLCASSTGTSGEETQYFGPGTRLLVL.